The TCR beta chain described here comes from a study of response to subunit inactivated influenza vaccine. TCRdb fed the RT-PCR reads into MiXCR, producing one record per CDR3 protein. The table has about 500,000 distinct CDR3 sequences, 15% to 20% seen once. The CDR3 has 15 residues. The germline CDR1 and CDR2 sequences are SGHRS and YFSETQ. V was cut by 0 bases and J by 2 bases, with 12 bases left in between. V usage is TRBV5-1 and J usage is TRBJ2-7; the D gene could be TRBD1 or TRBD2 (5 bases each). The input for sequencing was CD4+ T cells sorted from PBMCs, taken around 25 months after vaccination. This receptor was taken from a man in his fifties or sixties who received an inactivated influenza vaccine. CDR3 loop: CASSLGDGMAYEQYF. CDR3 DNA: TGCGCCAGCAGCTTGGGGGACGGCATGGCCTACGAGCAGTACTTC. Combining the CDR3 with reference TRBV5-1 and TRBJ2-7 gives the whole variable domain KAGVTQTPRYLIKTRGQQVTLSCSPISGHRSVSWYQQTPGQGLQFLFEYFSETQRNKGNFPGRFSGRQFSNSRSEMNVSTLELGDSALYLCASSLGDGMAYEQYFGPGTRLTVT.